The T cell receptor (beta chain) under discussion was sequenced for a study of T cell responses to AZD1222 COVID-19 vaccine. Study information: Pooled in the analysis were second doses at about 4 or about 12 weeks.

TCRdb's copy holds only in-frame clones and misses some; the assay was immunoSEQ multiplex PCR. The table includes roughly 120,000 clones, more than 75% detected once. About this clone: Its antigen is unidentified.

Trimming removed 0 bases from V and 2 bases from J; junction bases left unmatched: 0. The germline V gene has CDR1 KGHSH and CDR2 LQKENI. The CDR3 is 15 residues long. Study-wide results and limits: Dominant at 160-218 and 743-854, vaccine-associated CD4 TCRs also spanned spike.

The chain is built from TRBV18 and TRBJ2-1, with TRBD2 identical over 8 bases. The source is an adult in good health. Source: peripheral blood, taken on day 0 of AZD1222 vaccination. CDR3 residues: CASSPPGLAYNEQFF. The DNA for the CDR3 is TGTGCCAGCTCACCACCGGGACTAGCCTACAATGAGCAGTTCTTC. The complete variable domain, with remaining parts taken from reference TRBV18 and TRBJ2-1, reads NAGVMQNPRHLVRRRGQEARLRCSPMKGHSHVYWYRQLPEEGLKFMVYLQKENIIDESGMPKERFSAEFPKEGPSILRIQQVVRGDSAAYFCASSPPGLAYNEQFFGPGTRLTVL.